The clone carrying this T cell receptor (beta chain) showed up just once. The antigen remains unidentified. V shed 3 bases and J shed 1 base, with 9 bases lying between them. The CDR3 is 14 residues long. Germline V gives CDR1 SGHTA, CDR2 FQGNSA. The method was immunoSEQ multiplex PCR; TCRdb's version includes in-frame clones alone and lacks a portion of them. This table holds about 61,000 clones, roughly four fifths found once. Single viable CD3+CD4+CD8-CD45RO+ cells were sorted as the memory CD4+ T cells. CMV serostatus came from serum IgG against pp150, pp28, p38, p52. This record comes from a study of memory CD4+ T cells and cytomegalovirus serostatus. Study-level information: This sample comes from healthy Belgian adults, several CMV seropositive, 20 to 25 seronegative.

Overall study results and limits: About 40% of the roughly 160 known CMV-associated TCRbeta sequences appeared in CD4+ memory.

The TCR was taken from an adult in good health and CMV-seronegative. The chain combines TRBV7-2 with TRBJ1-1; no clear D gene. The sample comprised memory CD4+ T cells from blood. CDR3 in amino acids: CASSLGSPNTEAFF. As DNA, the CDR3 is TGTGCCAGCAGCTTGGGGTCTCCGAACACTGAAGCTTTCTTT.